This record looks at one TCR beta chain sequence and its context. As yet, its antigen is unknown. These data belong to a study of monozygotic twins with inflammatory bowel disease. Regarding the study as a whole: Comparison of concordant versus discordant twins revealed no difference in repertoire similarity, possibly due to limited power.

CDR1 MNHNS and CDR2 SASEGT come from the germline V gene. The CDR3 extends over 15 amino acids. Whole-blood RNA isolation (total RNA) proceeded without T cell sorting. The template switching step added UMIs that contained a 6-nucleotide sample barcode. cDNA for TCRalpha and TCRbeta was amplified by nested PCRs of 16 then about 10 cycles. With the 5' RACE reads reprocessed, TCRdb shows one record per CDR3 protein and no DNA. Its table records around 450,000 distinct CDR3 sequences. The source material was blood. This clonotype was sampled from a human donor with ulcerative colitis or Crohn's disease, or a healthy co-twin of an affected twin (not recorded which). This chain connects TRBV6-1 to TRBJ1-5. This CDR3 reads CASSPTAGGDQPQHF.